This T cell receptor beta chain was sequenced in a study of T cell clonality in common variable immunodeficiency. Study-level findings and limits: Common variable immunodeficiency TCR beta sequences reportedly had fewer deletions and N-nucleotide insertions.

CDR1 and CDR2 (germline): DFQATT, SNEGSKA (reference sequence). The CDR3 spans 12 residues. V was clipped by 3 bases and J by 6 bases, with 10 bases between them. This clone was observed many times. Its antigen is not identified. The read ends 3 residues before the CDR3 terminus; that terminus is restored from the germline J gene. Measured with immunoSEQ multiplex PCR; TCRdb has only the in-frame clones, and not every one. This sample carries about 28,000 clones and no singletons, and about an eighth goes to the top ten. The sequencing input was peripheral blood mononuclear cells. The sequence was collected from a person aged 18 to 70 in good health. The rearrangement uses TRBV20-1 and TRBJ2-3, with TRBD2 as a possible D gene (6 bases). CDR3 region: CSASGGADTQYF. CDR3 bases read: TGCAGTGCTAGCGGGGGAGCGGATACG.